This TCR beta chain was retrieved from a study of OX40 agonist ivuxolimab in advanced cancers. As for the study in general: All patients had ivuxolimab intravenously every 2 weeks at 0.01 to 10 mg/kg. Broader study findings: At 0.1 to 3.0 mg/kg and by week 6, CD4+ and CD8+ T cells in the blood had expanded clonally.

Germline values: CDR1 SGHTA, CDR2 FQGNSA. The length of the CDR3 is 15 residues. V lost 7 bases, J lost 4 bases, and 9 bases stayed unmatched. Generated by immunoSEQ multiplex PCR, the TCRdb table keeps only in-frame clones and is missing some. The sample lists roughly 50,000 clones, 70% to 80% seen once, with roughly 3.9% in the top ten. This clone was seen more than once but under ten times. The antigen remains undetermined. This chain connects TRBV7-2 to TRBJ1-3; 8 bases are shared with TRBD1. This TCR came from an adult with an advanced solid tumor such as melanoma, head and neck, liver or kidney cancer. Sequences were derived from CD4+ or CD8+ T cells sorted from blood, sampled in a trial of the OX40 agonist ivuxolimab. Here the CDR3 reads CASTLGQAGGNTIYF. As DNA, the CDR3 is TGTGCCAGCACTTTGGGACAGGCCGGAGGAAACACCATATATTTT.